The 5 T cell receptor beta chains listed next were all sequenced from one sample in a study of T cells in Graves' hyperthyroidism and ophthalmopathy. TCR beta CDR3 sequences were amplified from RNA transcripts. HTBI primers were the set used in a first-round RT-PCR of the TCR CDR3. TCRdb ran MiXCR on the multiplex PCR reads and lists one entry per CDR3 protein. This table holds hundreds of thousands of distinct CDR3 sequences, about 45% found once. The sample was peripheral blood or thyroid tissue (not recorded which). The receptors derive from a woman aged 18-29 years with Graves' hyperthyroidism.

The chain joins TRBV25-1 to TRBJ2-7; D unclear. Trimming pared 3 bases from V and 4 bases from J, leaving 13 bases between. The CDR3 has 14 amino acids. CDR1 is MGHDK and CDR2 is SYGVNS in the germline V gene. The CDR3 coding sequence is TGTGCCAGCAGTGAGGATTTGGGCGCGTACGAGCAGTACTTC. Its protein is CASSEDLGAYEQYF.

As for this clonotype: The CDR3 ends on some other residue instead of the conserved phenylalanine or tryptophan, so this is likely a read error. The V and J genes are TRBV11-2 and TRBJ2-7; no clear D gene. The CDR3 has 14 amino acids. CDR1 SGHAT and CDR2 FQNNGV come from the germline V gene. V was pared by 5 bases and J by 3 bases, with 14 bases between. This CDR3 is CASSPGDGNYEQYL. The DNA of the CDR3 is TGTGCCAGCAGCCCAGGAGACGGTAACTACGAGCAGTACCTC.

CDR3: CAISDEGRTKTEKLFF. Here the CDR3 DNA reads TGTGCCATCAGTGACGAGGGCAGGACGAAAACGGAGAAACTGTTTTTT. The J gene is TRBJ1-4, the V gene TRBV10-3; D unclear. Germline loops: CDR1 ENHRY, CDR2 SYGVKD. Between the trimmed V and J ends, which lost 3 bases and 11 bases, there was a span of 22 bases. The CDR3 is made up of 16 amino acids.

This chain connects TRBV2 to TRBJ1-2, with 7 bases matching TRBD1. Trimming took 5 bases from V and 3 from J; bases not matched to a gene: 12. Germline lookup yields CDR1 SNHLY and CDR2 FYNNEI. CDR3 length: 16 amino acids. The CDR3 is CASSLSAGTADYGYTF. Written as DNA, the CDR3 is TGTGCCAGCAGTTTATCGGCCGGGACAGCAGACTATGGCTACACCTTC.

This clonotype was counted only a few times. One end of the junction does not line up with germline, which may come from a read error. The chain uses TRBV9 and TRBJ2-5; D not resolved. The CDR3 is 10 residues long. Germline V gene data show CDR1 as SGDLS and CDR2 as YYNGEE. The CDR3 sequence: CASSVESQYF. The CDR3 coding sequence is TGTGCCAGCAGCGTAGAGTCCCAGTACTTC.